The 28 T cell receptor beta chains below were found in one sample sequenced in a study of T cells in Graves' hyperthyroidism and ophthalmopathy. Regions amplified from RNA transcripts were the TCR beta CDR3 regions. In the first-round RT-PCR of the TCR CDR3, the HTBI primer set was used. TCRdb re-derived calls from the multiplex PCR reads in MiXCR, one entry per CDR3 protein. The sample has approximately 300,000 distinct CDR3 sequences; roughly 19% are singletons. The sample consisted of blood. The receptors derive from a man aged 50-60 years with Graves' ophthalmopathy.

This clonotype was detected a few times. V and J are TRBV6-9 and TRBJ2-1; no firm D call. Trimming removed 3 bases from V and 4 bases from J, with 7 bases in between. CDR3 size: 13 residues. CDR1 MNHGY and CDR2 SVAAGI come from the germline V gene. Here the CDR3 reads CASSYGAYNEQFF. As DNA, the CDR3 is TGTGCCAGCAGTTACGGAGCGTACAATGAGCAGTTCTTC.

This clonotype was counted many times. This chain links TRBV7-3 with TRBJ2-1; maybe TRBD2 (7 bases). Germline assignment: CDR1 SGHTA and CDR2 FQGTGA. This CDR3 comprises 17 residues. Trimming took off 2 bases at V and 4 bases at J, with 18 bases between the two ends. In DNA form, the CDR3 reads TGTGCCAGCAGCTTAGGGGGGGGCTTGGGGGAATACAATGAGCAGTTCTTC. It codes for CASSLGGGLGEYNEQFF. The whole variable domain, filled in from reference TRBV7-3 and TRBJ2-1, reads GAGVSQTPSNKVTEKGKYVELRCDPISGHTALYWYRQSLGQGPEFLIYFQGTGAADDSGLPNDRFFAVRPEGSVSTLKIQRTERGDSAVYLCASSLGGGLGEYNEQFFGPGTRLTVL.

This clonotype was detected only once. J is TRBJ2-7 and V is TRBV28; 7 bases agree with TRBD2. Germline V gives CDR1 MDHEN, CDR2 SYDVKM. V dropped 5 bases and J dropped 6; count of bases not matched to a gene: 10. This CDR3 comprises 14 residues. The CDR3 nucleotides read TGTGCCAGCAGTCCCAGTCTAAGGGAGGGCGAGCAGTACTTC. It encodes CASSPSLREGEQYF. The full variable domain, with the rest looked up from reference TRBV28 and TRBJ2-7, is DVKVTQSSRYLVKRTGEKVFLECVQDMDHENMFWYRQDPGLGLRLIYFSYDVKMKEKGDIPEGYSVSREKKERFSLILESASTNQTSMYLCASSPSLREGEQYFGPGTRLTVT.

This clonotype has a count of ten or more. The J gene is TRBJ2-3, the V gene TRBV11-2, with D possibly TRBD2 on 5 matching bases. This CDR3 comprises 14 residues. Germline CDR1 is SGHAT and CDR2 is FQNNGV. V lost 0 bases to trimming and J lost 4 bases, with 8 bases between them. The CDR3 loop is CASSLEDYSDTQYF. CDR3 DNA: TGTGCCAGCAGCTTAGAAGACTACTCAGATACGCAGTATTTT.

This clonotype was found many times. The chain joins TRBV28 to TRBJ2-3; TRBD2 matches at 7 bases. The CDR3 covers 15 residues. Germline assignment: CDR1 MDHEN and CDR2 SYDVKM. J was trimmed by 0 bases and V by 3 bases; bases with no gene match: 3. The CDR3 DNA is TGTGCCAGCAGTTTGGGGGGGTTCAGCACAGATACGCAGTATTTT. Its translation is CASSLGGFSTDTQYF.

This clonotype was observed a handful of times. The chain carries TRBV10-3 and TRBJ2-7; TRBD1 aligns across 8 bases. The ends lost 8 bases at V and 2 bases at J; junction bases unmatched: 5. Looked up from germline, CDR1 is ENHRY and CDR2 is SYGVKD. The CDR3 is made up of 13 amino acids. Here the CDR3 DNA reads TGTGCCATCGCCCGGACAGGGACCTACGAGCAGTACTTC. Translation gives CAIARTGTYEQYF.

V usage is TRBV27 and J usage is TRBJ2-7; 11 positions match TRBD2. Germline values: CDR1 MNHEY, CDR2 SMNVEV (reference sequence). The CDR3 has 18 amino acids. V lost 6 bases to trimming and J lost 3 bases; unmatched junction nucleotides: 16. CDR3 amino acids: CASSPYSGRDLPYYEQYF. The CDR3 region has the DNA TGTGCCAGCAGCCCATATAGCGGGAGGGACCTTCCTTACTACGAGCAGTACTTC.

This clonotype turned up a few times. J is TRBJ2-5 and V is TRBV6-1, with 8 bases aligning to TRBD2. Trimming at V came to 9 bases and at J to 5 bases, leaving 8 bases not matched to a gene. Germline loops: CDR1 MNHNS, CDR2 SASEGT. The CDR3 covers 13 residues. The CDR3 protein is CASSGMGSETQYF. For the CDR3, the DNA is TGTGCCAGTAGCGGGATGGGATCTGAGACCCAGTACTTC.

V usage is TRBV6-5 and J usage is TRBJ2-3, with D possibly matching TRBD2 (5 bases). The CDR3 totals 13 residues. CDR1 is MNHEY and CDR2 is SVGAGI in the germline V gene. Trimming took off 0 bases at V and 5 bases at J, with 6 bases between the two ends. In DNA, the CDR3 is TGTGCCAGCAGTTACTCTGCGGGAGATACGCAGTATTTT. Its translation is CASSYSAGDTQYF.

The V gene is TRBV7-2, the J gene TRBJ2-3, with TRBD2 matching over 8 bases. The CDR3 loop spans 17 amino acids. Germline CDR1 is SGHTA and CDR2 is FQGNSA. V lost 5 bases, J lost 2 bases, and 12 bases stayed unmatched. CDR3 bases: TGTGCCAGCAGCCCCGCGAGGACTAGCAGAACCACAGATACGCAGTATTTT. This translates into CASSPARTSRTTDTQYF. The variable domain in full, with the rest retrieved from reference TRBV7-2 and TRBJ2-3, is GAGVSQSPSNKVTEKGKDVELRCDPISGHTALYWYRQSLGQGLEFLIYFQGNSAPDKSGLPSDRFSAERTGGSVSTLTIQRTQQEDSAVYLCASSPARTSRTTDTQYFGPGTRLTVL.

The table lists this clonotype with many counts. The CDR3 is CASSPMGAGTRFYEQYF. In DNA, the CDR3 is TGTGCCAGCAGCCCCATGGGAGCCGGGACTAGGTTCTACGAGCAGTACTTC. The genes are TRBV7-8 and TRBJ2-7; TRBD2 agrees at 8 bases. Germline CDR1 reads SGHVS; CDR2 reads FQNEAQ. This CDR3 has 17 amino acids. Losses at the gene ends were 5 bases for V and 3 bases for J; bases not matched to a gene: 15.

In its sample, this clonotype was seen once. It is unclear where the CDR3 begins or ends on the DNA, so no DNA is shown, and the CDR3 is as TCRdb lists it. The rearrangement links TRBV5-1 to TRBJ2-1; the table gives TRBD2 as D, unverified against the DNA. Both ends counted, the CDR3 spans 20 residues. CDR1 and CDR2 from the germline V gene are SGHRS and YFSETQ. CDR3 loop: CASSFYICSAPRTMHNEQFF.

In this sample, this clonotype turned up a few times. This chain connects TRBV20-1 to TRBJ2-3; 7 bases map to TRBD2. With V trimmed by 5 bases and J by 6 bases, 11 bases remained unmatched. Germline CDR1 DFQATT, CDR2 SNEGSKA (reference sequence). CDR3 length: 14 residues. In DNA form, the CDR3 reads TGCAGTGCTGGGAAAGGGACTAACATGGATACGCAGTATTTT. It translates to CSAGKGTNMDTQYF.

This clonotype was counted ten times or more. This sequence joins TRBV5-1 and TRBJ2-1; TRBD2 aligns across 7 bases. The germline V gene encodes CDR1 SGHRS and CDR2 YFSETQ. The CDR3 consists of 17 residues. The J segment lost 2 bases and the V segment lost 2 bases, leaving 10 bases of the junction unmatched. The CDR3 protein is CASSFGTRDYPYNEQFF. The CDR3 coding sequence is TGCGCCAGCAGCTTCGGCACCCGGGACTATCCCTACAATGAGCAGTTCTTC.

A note on this clonotype: An end of the junction does not agree with germline; a read error may underlie this. The CDR3 coding sequence is TGCGCTAGCAGGCCCGGGACTAGCGGGAGGGATACGCAGTATTTT. It specifies CASRPGTSGRDTQYF. The chain combines TRBV10-2 with TRBJ2-3; the match to TRBD2 covers 15 bases. Germline-derived CDR1 and CDR2 are WSHSY and SAAADI. The CDR3 contains 15 residues.

A word on this clonotype: The junction does not match germline at one end; this may be a read error. The chain has TRBV7-7 and TRBJ2-2; D is undetermined. The germline V gene encodes CDR1 SSHAT and CDR2 FNYEAQ (reference sequence). CDR3 length: 13 residues. CDR3: CASSYQVGGELFF. The CDR3 DNA reads TGTGCTAGCAGCTATCAGGTCGGCGGGGAGCTGTTTTTT.

This clonotype was recorded at least ten times. V and J are TRBV20-1 and TRBJ2-7; 8 nucleotides align to TRBD1. In germline, CDR1 is DFQATT, CDR2 SNEGSKA (reference sequence). This CDR3 has 13 residues. V shed 6 bases, J shed 4 bases, and the junction held 8 bases outside the gene matches. The CDR3 spells CSALRTGSYEQYF. The CDR3 DNA reads as TGCAGTGCGCTCCGGACAGGGTCGTACGAGCAGTACTTC.

V and J are TRBV13 and TRBJ2-7; D is unresolved. The CDR3 spans 12 residues. Germline loops: CDR1 PRHDT, CDR2 FYEKMQ (reference sequence). Trimming pared 4 bases from V and 5 bases from J, leaving 9 bases between. The CDR3 reads CASSYGPDEQYF. CDR3 bases: TGTGCCAGCAGCTACGGGCCAGACGAGCAGTACTTC.

This clonotype was recorded at least ten times. The chain carries TRBV28 and TRBJ2-7; 8 positions agree with TRBD2. Germline CDR1 MDHEN, CDR2 SYDVKM. This CDR3 region has 18 residues. V shed 7 bases and J 0 bases; nucleotides not matched to a gene: 17. CDR3 sequence reads: CASTAYGGWREVSYEQYF. CDR3 nucleotide sequence: TGTGCCAGCACGGCGTACGGGGGCTGGCGGGAGGTCTCCTACGAGCAGTACTTC.

This clonotype was observed at least ten times. This chain joins TRBV27 and TRBJ2-3; no definite D call. V lost 3 bases, J lost 5 bases, and 12 bases lay in between. This CDR3 has 14 amino acids. CDR1 is MNHEY, CDR2 SMNVEV, per germline (reference sequence). The CDR3 DNA sequence: TGTGCCAGCAGTTTCTCCGGCCCCCAAGATACGCAGTATTTT. Residues: CASSFSGPQDTQYF.

This clonotype was seen a few times. A much more abundant neighbour one base away suggests this may be a read error. This chain joins TRBV7-8 and TRBJ2-5, with 8 nucleotides matching TRBD2. Germline V CDR1 and CDR2: SGHVS, FQNEAQ. The CDR3 covers 14 residues. The CDR3 is CASSLTSGQGTQYF. In DNA form, the CDR3 reads TGTGCCAGCAGCTTAACTAGCGGCCAAGGGACCCAGTACTTC.

This chain joins TRBV20-1 and TRBJ2-1; D not resolved. Germline V gene sequence: CDR1 DFQATT, CDR2 SNEGSKA (reference sequence). Trimming cost V 6 bases and J 4 bases, with 13 bases left between them. This CDR3 region has 13 residues. Here the CDR3 DNA reads TGCAGTGCCTTGAGGACCAGTTACAATGAGCAGTTCTTC. Its translation: CSALRTSYNEQFF.

Comment on this clonotype: A much bigger clone sits one base away, suggesting this may be a read error. The chain couples TRBV12-3 or TRBV12-4 to TRBJ1-5, with a tentative D call TRBD1 (6 bases). The CDR3 sequence is 14 residues long. CDR3 sequence (DNA): TGTGCCGGCAGTCAACAGGGTAGGAGTCAGCCCCAGCATTTT. Translating gives CAGSQQGRSQPQHF.

This sequence joins TRBV5-1 and TRBJ2-2; no clear D gene. V lost 1 base and J 5 bases, leaving 3 bases between the germline ends. CDR1 and CDR2 from the germline V gene are SGHRS and YFSETQ. This CDR3 contains 12 residues. The CDR3 region is CASSLSTGELFF. The CDR3 nucleotides are TGCGCCAGCAGCTTGTCAACCGGGGAGCTGTTTTTT. Complete variable domain (other parts from reference TRBV5-1 and TRBJ2-2): KAGVTQTPRYLIKTRGQQVTLSCSPISGHRSVSWYQQTPGQGLQFLFEYFSETQRNKGNFPGRFSGRQFSNSRSEMNVSTLELGDSALYLCASSLSTGELFFGEGSRLTVL.

The chain uses TRBV6-1 and TRBJ1-5; D remains unclear. V was clipped by 1 base and J by 3 bases, with 4 bases between them. CDR3 length equals 13 residues. Germline loops: CDR1 MNHNS, CDR2 SASEGT. The CDR3 region has the DNA TGTGCCAGCAGTGAAGGCATCAATCAGCCCCAGCATTTT. Its translation: CASSEGINQPQHF.

This rearrangement joins TRBV28 to TRBJ1-2, with TRBD1 as a possible D gene (6 bases). Germline assignment: CDR1 MDHEN and CDR2 SYDVKM. V was clipped by 5 bases and J by 4 bases, with 17 bases between them. The CDR3 runs to 15 residues. This CDR3 is CASSNPSGHIYGYTF. The DNA of the CDR3 is TGTGCCAGCAGTAACCCATCGGGACATATCTATGGCTACACCTTC.

V usage is TRBV6-1 and J usage is TRBJ1-5, with D perhaps TRBD1 (5 bases). Germline V gene sequence: CDR1 MNHNS, CDR2 SASEGT. The V gene lost 5 bases and the J gene lost 7 bases, with 12 bases spanning the gap. The CDR3 runs to 13 residues. The CDR3 DNA is TGTGCCAGCAGTAACCGGGACCGCCAGCCCCAGCATTTT. This encodes CASSNRDRQPQHF.

This clonotype was recorded a few times. The chain couples TRBV7-8 to TRBJ1-6; D gene ambiguous. With 1 base removed from V and 5 bases from J, the gap between germline ends came to 12 bases. The CDR3 spans 16 residues. Looked up from germline, CDR1 is SGHVS and CDR2 is FQNEAQ. The CDR3 is CASSLGPLGHNSPLHF. In DNA form, the CDR3 reads TGTGCCAGCAGCTTAGGACCTCTGGGTCATAATTCACCCCTCCACTTT. The variable domain in full, completed from reference TRBV7-8 and TRBJ1-6, reads GAGVSQSPRYKVAKRGQDVALRCDPISGHVSLFWYQQALGQGPEFLTYFQNEAQLDKSGLPSDRFFAERPEGSVSTLKIQRTQQEDSAVYLCASSLGPLGHNSPLHFGNGTRLTVT.